The text below deals with one TCR beta chain. This entry belongs to a study of blood T cell repertoires in COVID-19. Study-wide background: T cells, B-cell-depleted T cells, or PBMCs provided the cDNA or gDNA that served as material.

Sequenced by immunoSEQ multiplex PCR; TCRdb stores in-frame clones only, minus some. This sample has roughly 280,000 clones, with about 88% found just once. Patients from Seattle were sampled longitudinally, starting during active infection. Material: peripheral blood. The clonotype was recovered from a woman aged 25 to 45 with COVID-19, enrolled during active disease.

The CDR3 sequence is CASSNQPGGLETQYF. The CDR3 nucleotides read TGCGCCAGCAGCAACCAGCCAGGGGGCTTGGAGACCCAGTACTTC. The V gene is TRBV5-1, the J gene TRBJ2-5, with 8 positions matching TRBD1. This CDR3 has 15 residues. Germline V gene data show CDR1 as SGHRS and CDR2 as YFSETQ. With V trimmed by 4 bases and J by 5 bases, 10 bases remained unmatched.